These T cell receptor beta chains were read from a single sample in a study of T cell responses to AZD1222 COVID-19 vaccine. TCRdb keeps only in-frame clones here, not all; method: immunoSEQ multiplex PCR. The sample contains around 94,000 clones, approximately 88% of which appear only once. The material sequenced was peripheral blood, taken on day 0 of AZD1222 vaccination. These receptors were collected from an adult in good health. The CDR3 runs from the conserved cysteine through the conserved F or W. Each record gives: CDR3 protein, CDR3 DNA, clone size, D gene, J gene, CDR3 length, V gene. A D gene is named only where the DNA matches it firmly. Some rows have no size entry. The others give once, few or many, or a class for an expanded clone.

CAWTLRGTMGYTF	TGTGCCTGGACCTTAAGGGGAACTATGGGCTACACCTTC	once	-	TRBJ1-2	13	TRBV30
CATSVSNEQFF	TGTGCCACCAGTGTCTCCAATGAGCAGTTCTTC	few	-	TRBJ2-1	11	TRBV24-1
CASSQGARGSYNSPLHF	TGCGCCAGCAGCCAAGGGGCCAGGGGCTCCTATAATTCACCCCTCCACTTT	-	-	TRBJ1-6	17	TRBV4-3
CASVTESSYNEQFF	TGTGCCAGCGTGACGGAAAGCTCCTACAATGAGCAGTTCTTC	-	-	TRBJ2-1	14	TRBV2
CAISESDGTSGPGTQYF	TGTGCCATCAGTGAGTCGGATGGGACTAGCGGACCCGGGACCCAGTACTTC	-	TRBD2	TRBJ2-5	17	TRBV10-3
CASSPSGANVLTF	TGTGCCAGCAGCCCCTCTGGGGCCAACGTCCTGACTTTC	-	-	TRBJ2-6	13	TRBV12-3/TRBV12-4
CASSQESGGAFLEQFF	TGTGCCAGCAGCCAAGAAAGCGGGGGGGCCTTCCTTGAGCAGTTCTTC	-	TRBD2	TRBJ2-1	16	TRBV3-1/TRBV3-2
CASSQEGAPLNTEAFF	TGTGCCAGCAGCCAAGAGGGTGCTCCCCTGAACACTGAAGCTTTCTTT	-	-	TRBJ1-1	16	TRBV4-2
CASMDPGQGNTEAFF	TGTGCCAGCATGGACCCGGGACAGGGAAACACTGAAGCTTTCTTT	-	TRBD1	TRBJ1-1	15	TRBV6-5
CASRAGTGGAGNTIYF	TGTGCCAGCAGAGCCGGGACAGGGGGCGCGGGAAACACCATATATTTT	-	TRBD1	TRBJ1-3	16	TRBV28
CASSSDRGLYQETQYF	TGTGCCAGCAGTTCCGACAGGGGACTGTACCAAGAGACCCAGTACTTC	-	TRBD1	TRBJ2-5	16	TRBV6-2/TRBV6-3
CASSVGARQGAHEQYF	TGTGCCAGCAGCGTAGGGGCACGACAGGGGGCACACGAGCAGTACTTC	-	TRBD1	TRBJ2-7	16	TRBV9
CASSLAGTGWTEAFF	TGTGCCAGCAGCTTAGCGGGGACAGGGTGGACTGAAGCTTTCTTT	-	TRBD1	TRBJ1-1	15	TRBV11-3
CASSRNGLYGYTF	TGTGCCAGCAGTCGAAATGGGCTCTATGGCTACACCTTC	-	-	TRBJ1-2	13	TRBV12-3/TRBV12-4
CASSPAGGGTGELFF	TGTGCCAGCAGCCCAGCGGGAGGGGGCACCGGGGAGCTGTTTTTT	-	TRBD2	TRBJ2-2	15	TRBV11-3
CSARKGNEQFF	TGCAGTGCCCGAAAGGGGAATGAGCAGTTCTTC	-	-	TRBJ2-1	11	TRBV20-1
CASSVSQTGEAFF	TGTGCCAGCAGCGTGTCGCAGACAGGGGAAGCTTTCTTT	-	TRBD1	TRBJ1-1	13	TRBV9
CASRVSDGELFF	TGTGCCAGCAGAGTTTCAGACGGGGAGCTGTTTTTT	-	-	TRBJ2-2	12	TRBV12-3/TRBV12-4
CASRGEGTDTQYF	TGTGCCAGTAGAGGGGAGGGCACAGATACGCAGTATTTT	few	-	TRBJ2-3	13	TRBV19
CASRPTGTLEKLFF	TGTGCCAGCAGGCCGACAGGGACCTTAGAAAAACTGTTTTTT	-	TRBD1	TRBJ1-4	14	TRBV6-5
CATSDPTRPSGTGADTQYF	TGTGCCACCAGTGACCCCACACGACCCAGCGGGACGGGGGCAGATACGCAGTATTTT	-	TRBD2	TRBJ2-3	19	TRBV24-1
CASSQGPVQPQHF	TGTGCCAGCAGCCAAGGGCCAGTTCAGCCCCAGCATTTT	-	-	TRBJ1-5	13	TRBV4-2
CAISRTTETNEKLFF	TGTGCCATCAGCCGTACCACTGAAACTAATGAAAAACTGTTTTTT	once	-	TRBJ1-4	15	TRBV10-3
CASSPFEMTSLISEQFF	TGTGCCAGCAGCCCTTTCGAGATGACTTCTCTGATCTCTGAGCAGTTCTTC	-	-	TRBJ2-1	17	TRBV7-3
CASSYNPGQGSPLHF	TGTGCCAGCAGTTACAACCCGGGACAGGGTTCACCCCTCCACTTT	once	TRBD1	TRBJ1-6	15	TRBV6-5
CASSLEAGGYGYTF	TGTGCCAGCAGCTTAGAGGCAGGGGGCTATGGCTACACCTTC	-	TRBD1	TRBJ1-2	14	TRBV7-9
CASSFEPTEAFF	TGTGCCAGCAGCTTTGAGCCCACTGAAGCTTTCTTT	-	-	TRBJ1-1	12	TRBV7-8
CASSMDLYNSPLHF	TGTGCCAGTAGTATGGATCTATATAATTCACCCCTCCACTTT	once	-	TRBJ1-6	14	TRBV19
CASTPTGRAEKLFF	TGTGCCAGCACTCCGACAGGGCGGGCCGAAAAACTGTTTTTT	-	TRBD1	TRBJ1-4	14	TRBV28
CASSLGQGVPTNEKLFF	TGCGCCAGCAGCTTGGGACAGGGAGTTCCAACTAATGAAAAACTGTTTTTT	once	TRBD1	TRBJ1-4	17	TRBV5-1
CASSRRNEKLFF	TGTGCCAGCTCTCGGAGGAATGAAAAACTGTTTTTT	-	-	TRBJ1-4	12	TRBV5-6
CASRRESSNQPQHF	TGTGCCAGTAGACGGGAGAGTAGCAATCAGCCCCAGCATTTT	once	-	TRBJ1-5	14	TRBV19
CSARDRETQYF	TGCAGTGCTAGAGATCGTGAGACCCAGTACTTC	-	-	TRBJ2-5	11	TRBV20-1
CASSPLGDQETQYF	TGTGCCAGCAGCCCCCTGGGGGACCAAGAGACCCAGTACTTC	-	-	TRBJ2-5	14	TRBV9
CATIPYNSGDYGYTF	TGTGCCACTATACCATATAATTCCGGAGACTATGGCTACACCTTC	-	-	TRBJ1-2	15	TRBV6-5
CSVQTSGVDTDTQYF	TGCAGCGTTCAGACTAGCGGGGTTGACACAGATACGCAGTATTTT	-	TRBD2	TRBJ2-3	15	TRBV29-1
CASSVTPGGTQYF	TGTGCCAGCAGCGTGACCCCGGGGGGGACCCAGTACTTC	-	TRBD2	TRBJ2-5	13	TRBV7-3